This T cell receptor beta chain emerged from a study of T cells after yellow fever vaccination. Turning to the study itself: Each low-cell-number fraction was prepared by means of SMART-Seq v4 Ultra Low Input.

Remarks on this clonotype: Its antigen is still unknown.

Study conclusions and caveats: Contamination of FACS-sorted repertoires by abundant clonotypes from the bulk population could occur. There was a small share of clonotypes that showed up in both the CD4 and CD8 compartments.

CDR3 length: 16 amino acids. In germline, CDR1 is SEHNR, CDR2 FQNEAQ (reference sequence). The V end was cut by 4 bases, the J end by 2 bases, with 17 bases between. A 5'RACE template-switching step, the method used to make TCR cDNA, added a universal primer site and UMIs. TCRdb recomputed calls from the 5' RACE reads with MiXCR, one row per CDR3 protein. The sample consists of about 630,000 distinct CDR3 sequences, roughly an eighth of them appearing once. The sequencing here drew on PBMCs, taken on the day of the yellow fever booster vaccination. The clonotype was recovered from a man aged 25-40 years who received the YFV17D yellow fever vaccine. This chain links TRBV7-9 with TRBJ2-5; no clear D. In DNA, the CDR3 is TGTGCCAGCAGCTCCGGTGGGTTGATGTTACAAGAGACCCAGTACTTC. Encoded protein: CASSSGGLMLQETQYF.